This T cell receptor beta chain was sequenced for a study of blood T cell repertoires in COVID-19 (dated by TCRdb to about 2020). For the wider study: The collaborator samples originated in the United States, Italy and Spain and spanned the acute and convalescent phases of COVID-19. The dataset comprised deeply sampled blood TCRbeta repertoires from subjects exposed to, actively infected with, or recovered from COVID-19. The repertoires were released in a freely available public database meant as a resource for research on the immune response to SARS-CoV-2. Where HLA class I and class II types were available, the types were taken from metadata supplied by the sample provider, not from assay-based typing. The samples were drawn from the first 160 participants of the ongoing ImmuneRACE study and from about 1,200 subjects provided by 6 global collaborators. The prospective study material was composed of cDNA or gDNA derived from T cells, B-cell-depleted T cells, or PBMCs. A de-identified subject ID, COVID-19 status, age in years and sex were almost always included in the sample metadata. Study-wide conclusions, independent of this receptor: The amount of clinical and demographic metadata varied by source and participant and was provided uncurated.

One collaborating source in Seattle enrolled patients while the patients were actively infected and followed the patients over time throughout the course of disease. The collaborating institutions used their own protocols to collect whole blood in K2EDTA tubes. For TCRbeta analysis, collaborators shipped samples in one of three forms: frozen whole blood, isolated PBMCs, or DNA extracted from either of those sample types. To note about this clone: Its specific antigen is unknown. Base qualities were left out, and no much larger clone turns up one base away.

The CDR3 has 18 amino acids, counting the end cysteine and phenylalanine. Only CDR3 DNA remains: 54 bases, in frame from the first base. The CDR1 and CDR2 encoded by the germline V gene are SGDLS and YYNGEE. V lost 0 bases and J lost 1 base, and the count of bases not matched to a germline gene is 10. TCRbeta CDR3 regions were amplified from genomic DNA by means of the immunoSEQ Assay, a bias-controlled multiplex PCR. The authors' analysis ran thus. Nucleated cell counts per sample were estimated from amplification of reference gene primers within the assay. To quantify the absolute abundance of each unique TCRbeta CDR3 rearrangement, sequence reads were collapsed and filtered. For each sample, productive Simpson clonality was calculated by taking the square root of Simpson's diversity index across productive rearrangements. TCRdb took over this immuneACCESS table, retaining in-frame rearrangements with V and J assigned. Such tables are incomplete; in checked studies, under half of the missing clones stem from an unresolved V gene, and the remainder is unexplained. D and trimming were read from the DNA, whereas the V and J calls and clone size are those reported in that table. The sample table records some 290,000 clones; around 89% of these occur just once. The ten biggest clones cover around 0.97% of the sample.

The sequencing input was peripheral blood. The clonotype comes from a woman aged 40 to 49 with COVID-19, enrolled during active disease. The chain is encoded by TRBV9 joined to TRBJ2-3, with 8 bases matching TRBD2. This receptor has the CDR3 CASSVATGTRGRTDTQYF. The bases read TGTGCCAGCAGCGTAGCTACTGGGACTAGGGGCCGCACAGATACGCAGTATTTT. Where the CDR3 stops, the reference TRBV9 and TRBJ2-3 genes take over; the full variable domain is DSGVTQTPKHLITATGQRVTLRCSPRSGDLSVYWYQQSLDQGLQFLIQYYNGEERAKGNILERFSAQQFPDLHSELNLSSLELGDSALYFCASSVATGTRGRTDTQYFGPGTRLTVL.